A selection of T cell receptor beta chains follows, all from one sample in a study of T cell repertoires in cytomegalovirus infection. Antigens for these TCRs are unknown. Each CDR3 protein is one row after TCRdb ran MiXCR on the reads. The data hold around 500,000 distinct CDR3 sequences, with 42% observed a single time. Source: cultured PBMCs, taken from culture after CMV antigen stimulation. All receptors come from a human donor in good health (CMV status not recorded). Some clones in this sample may be carry-over from other donors' samples. CDR3s include the opening cysteine and the closing phenylalanine or tryptophan. The D gene is left open where the match is weak. Where a row states a size, it is once, few, many or the class of an expanded clone; other rows omit it.

.	TRBV6-8	TRBD1	TRBJ2-5	17	CASSNDQGRGPPETQYF	TGTGCCAGCAGCAACGACCAGGGCAGGGGGCCCCCAGAGACCCAGTACTTC
many	TRBV7-2	.	TRBJ1-5	16	CASSSPAGNLNQPQHF	TGTGCCAGCAGCTCCCCCGCCGGGAATCTCAATCAGCCCCAGCATTTT
.	TRBV7-9	.	TRBJ2-1	16	CASSLVRGVKYNEQFF	TGTGCCAGCAGCTTAGTTCGTGGGGTAAAGTACAATGAGCAGTTCTTC
.	TRBV7-2	.	TRBJ1-1	15	CASSLAGRKNTEAFF	TGTGCCAGCAGCTTAGCGGGCAGAAAGAACACTGAAGCTTTCTTT
.	TRBV7-4	.	TRBJ2-7	14	CASSFQWSSYEQYF	TGTGCCAGCAGCTTTCAGTGGAGCTCCTACGAGCAGTACTTC
once	TRBV6-1	.	TRBJ1-5	15	CASSENLVSNQPQHF	TGTGCCAGCAGTGAAAACCTCGTTAGCAATCAGCCCCAGCATTTT
.	TRBV5-1	.	TRBJ2-2	17	CASSLGSSGVGPGELFF	TGCGCCAGCAGCCTCGGTTCATCTGGCGTTGGTCCCGGGGAGCTGTTTTTT
.	TRBV7-2	.	TRBJ1-1	11	CASGPIIEAFF	TGTGCCAGCGGCCCGATTATTGAAGCTTTCTTT
few	TRBV7-2	TRBD1	TRBJ2-7	15	CASSLEGQGSYEQYF	TGTGCCAGCAGCTTAGAGGGACAGGGTTCCTACGAGCAGTACTTC
many	TRBV18	.	TRBJ1-1	12	CASSPLNTEAFF	TGTGCCAGCAGCCCCTTGAACACTGAAGCTTTCTTT
few	TRBV4-2	.	TRBJ2-7	13	CASSQGRVYEQYF	TGTGCCAGCAGCCAGGGGCGGGTCTACGAGCAGTACTTC
.	TRBV12-3/TRBV12-4	TRBD1	TRBJ2-5	14	CASSTRQGHETQYF	TGTGCCAGCAGTACCAGACAGGGACATGAGACCCAGTACTTC
.	TRBV6-1	TRBD1	TRBJ1-6	14	CASSTTGGWSPLHF	TGTGCCAGCAGTACAACAGGGGGTTGGTCACCCCTCCACTTT
.	TRBV5-4	TRBD2	TRBJ2-3	14	CASSLRGGGDTQYF	TGTGCCAGCAGCTTACGGGGGGGCGGAGATACGCAGTATTTT
few	TRBV6-1	.	TRBJ2-7	12	CASCAGWYEQYF	TGTGCCAGCTGTGCAGGGTGGTACGAGCAGTACTTC
.	TRBV6-1	.	TRBJ1-3	14	CASSVSRTGNTIYF	TGTGCCAGCAGTGTATCGCGGACTGGAAACACCATATATTTT
.	TRBV29-1	.	TRBJ1-1	14	CSVEERGMNTEAFF	TGCAGCGTTGAAGAGAGAGGGATGAACACTGAAGCTTTCTTT
.	TRBV12-3/TRBV12-4	TRBD2	TRBJ2-1	13	CASETSVYNEQFF	TGTGCCAGCGAGACTAGCGTCTACAATGAGCAGTTCTTC
many	TRBV7-2	.	TRBJ2-1	14	CASSPTGAGAEQFF	TGTGCCAGCAGCCCCACGGGGGCAGGGGCCGAGCAGTTCTTC
.	TRBV18	TRBD2	TRBJ2-1	15	CASSPTSGVYNEQFF	TGTGCCAGCTCACCTACTAGCGGGGTCTACAATGAGCAGTTCTTC
.	TRBV7-6	TRBD2	TRBJ2-1	17	CASSSRRSGALYNEQFF	TGTGCCAGCAGCTCGCGCAGGAGCGGGGCGCTTTACAATGAGCAGTTCTTC
few	TRBV7-2	TRBD1	TRBJ1-2	15	CASSLALPGGDGYTF	TGTGCCAGCAGCTTAGCGCTACCAGGGGGCGATGGCTACACCTTC
.	TRBV7-6	TRBD2	TRBJ2-1	17	CASSLGLAGRPTNEQFF	TGTGCCAGCAGCTTAGGACTAGCGGGCCGCCCGACCAATGAGCAGTTCTTC
.	TRBV7-6	.	TRBJ2-3	13	CASNPDRRGTQYF	TGTGCCAGCAACCCGGATAGACGGGGTACGCAGTATTTT
few	TRBV11-2	.	TRBJ2-3	12	CASSFGPNTQYF	TGTGCCAGCAGCTTTGGCCCGAATACGCAGTATTTT
.	TRBV2	.	TRBJ1-3	14	CASTTGTSGNTIYF	TGTGCCAGCACAACAGGAACCTCTGGAAACACCATATATTTT
.	TRBV7-2	TRBD1	TRBJ2-7	15	CASSLAGTGYYEQYF	TGTGCCAGCAGCCTAGCCGGGACAGGATACTACGAGCAGTACTTC
.	TRBV6-1	.	TRBJ2-1	18	CASSGPGTERPAYNEQFF	TGTGCCAGCAGTGGTCCCGGGACTGAACGCCCGGCCTACAATGAGCAGTTCTTC